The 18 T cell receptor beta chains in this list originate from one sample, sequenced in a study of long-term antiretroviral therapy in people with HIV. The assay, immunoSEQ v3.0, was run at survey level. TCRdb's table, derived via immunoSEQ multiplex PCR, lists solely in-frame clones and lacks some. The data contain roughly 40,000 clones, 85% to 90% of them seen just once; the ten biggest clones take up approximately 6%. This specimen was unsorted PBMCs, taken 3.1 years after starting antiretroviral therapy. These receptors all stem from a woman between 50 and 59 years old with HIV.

The CDR3 is CASSVTPGGLGQGHTEAFF. The CDR3 bases are TGTGCCAGCAGCGTAACCCCAGGTGGTTTGGGACAGGGGCACACTGAAGCTTTCTTT. This chain connects TRBV9 to TRBJ1-1; 10 positions match TRBD1. The CDR3 runs to 19 residues. The germline CDR1 and CDR2 sequences are SGDLS and YYNGEE. Germline trimming cut 1 base from V and 3 bases from J; bases unmatched to any gene: 15.

The DNA of the CDR3 is TGTGCCAGCAGTGAACCACAGAAAGAGCAGTTCTTC. This translates into CASSEPQKEQFF. The rearrangement links TRBV6-1 to TRBJ2-1; unclear D gene. The CDR3 length is 12 residues. Germline V CDR1 and CDR2: MNHNS, SASEGT. V was trimmed by 2 bases and J by 10 bases, leaving 9 bases between them.

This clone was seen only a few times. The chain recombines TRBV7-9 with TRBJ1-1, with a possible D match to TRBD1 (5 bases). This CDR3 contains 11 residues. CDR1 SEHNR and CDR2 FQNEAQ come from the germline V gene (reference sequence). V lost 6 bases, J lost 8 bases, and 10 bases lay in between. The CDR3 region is CASSRSGEAFF. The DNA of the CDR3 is TGTGCCAGCAGTCGCTCAGGGGAAGCTTTCTTT.

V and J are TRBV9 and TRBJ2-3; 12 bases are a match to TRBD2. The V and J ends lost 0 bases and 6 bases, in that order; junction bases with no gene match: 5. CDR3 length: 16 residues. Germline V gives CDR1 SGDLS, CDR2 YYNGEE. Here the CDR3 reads CASSVGLAGGTDTQYF. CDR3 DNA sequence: TGTGCCAGCAGCGTAGGGCTAGCGGGGGGGACTGATACGCAGTATTTT.

CDR3 protein: CASSFGQGNQPQHF. In nucleotides, the CDR3 is TGCGCCAGCAGCTTCGGACAGGGCAATCAGCCCCAGCATTTT. The chain combines TRBV5-1 with TRBJ1-5; 7 nucleotides line up with TRBD1. Germline V CDR1 and CDR2: SGHRS, YFSETQ. The CDR3 consists of 14 residues. V dropped 2 bases and J dropped 2; count of bases not matched to a gene: 1.

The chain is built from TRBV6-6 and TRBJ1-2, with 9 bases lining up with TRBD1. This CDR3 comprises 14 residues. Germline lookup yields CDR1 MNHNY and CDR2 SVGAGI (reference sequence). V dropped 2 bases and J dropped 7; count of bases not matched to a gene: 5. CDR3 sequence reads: CASSYLTGGGGYTF. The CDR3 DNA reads TGTGCCAGCAGTTACCTTACAGGGGGCGGTGGCTACACCTTC.

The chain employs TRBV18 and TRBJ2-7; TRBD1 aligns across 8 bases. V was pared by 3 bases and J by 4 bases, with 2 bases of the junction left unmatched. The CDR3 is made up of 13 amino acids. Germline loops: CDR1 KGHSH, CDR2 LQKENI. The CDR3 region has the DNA TGTGCCAGCTCACCCCAGGGGGCATACGAGCAGTACTTC. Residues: CASSPQGAYEQYF.

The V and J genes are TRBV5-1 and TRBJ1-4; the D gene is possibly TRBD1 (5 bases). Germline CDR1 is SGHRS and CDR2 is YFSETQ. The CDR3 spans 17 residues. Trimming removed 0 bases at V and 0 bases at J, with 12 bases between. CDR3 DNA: TGCGCCAGCAGCTTGGGGCTCAGGGCTGCAACTAATGAAAAACTGTTTTTT. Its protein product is CASSLGLRAATNEKLFF.

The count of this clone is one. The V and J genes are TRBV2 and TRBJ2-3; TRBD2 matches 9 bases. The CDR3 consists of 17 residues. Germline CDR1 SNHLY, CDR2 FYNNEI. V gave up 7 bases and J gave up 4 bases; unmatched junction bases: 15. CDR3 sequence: CASTDSRGGGGADTQYF. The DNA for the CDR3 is TGTGCCAGCACCGACTCCAGGGGCGGGGGGGGAGCAGATACGCAGTATTTT.

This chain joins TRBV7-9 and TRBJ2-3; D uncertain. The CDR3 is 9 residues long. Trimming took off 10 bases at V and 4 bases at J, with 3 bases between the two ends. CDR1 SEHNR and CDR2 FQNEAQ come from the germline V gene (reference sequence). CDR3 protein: CATSDTQYF. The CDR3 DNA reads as TGTGCCACCTCAGATACGCAGTATTTT.

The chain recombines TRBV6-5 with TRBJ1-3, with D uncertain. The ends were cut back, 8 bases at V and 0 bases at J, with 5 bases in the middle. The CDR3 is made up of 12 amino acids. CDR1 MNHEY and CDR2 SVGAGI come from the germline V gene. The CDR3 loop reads CASGISGNTIYF. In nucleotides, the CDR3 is TGTGCCAGCGGTATCTCTGGAAACACCATATATTTT.

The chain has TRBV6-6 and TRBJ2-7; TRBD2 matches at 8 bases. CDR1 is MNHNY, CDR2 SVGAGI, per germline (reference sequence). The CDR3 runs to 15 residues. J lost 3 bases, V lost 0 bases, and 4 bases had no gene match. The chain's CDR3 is CASSYSAGGLYEQYF. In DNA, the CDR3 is TGTGCCAGCAGTTACTCGGCGGGGGGCCTCTACGAGCAGTACTTC.

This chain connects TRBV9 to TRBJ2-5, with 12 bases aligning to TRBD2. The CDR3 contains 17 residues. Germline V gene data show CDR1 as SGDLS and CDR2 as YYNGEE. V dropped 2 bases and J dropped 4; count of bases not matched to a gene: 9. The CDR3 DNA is TGTGCCAGCAGCGTGGGCCCTAGCGGGGGGGCCAGAGAGACCCAGTACTTC. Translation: CASSVGPSGGARETQYF.

The CDR3 spells CASSSHSGGLSDTQYF. CDR3 coding DNA: TGTGCCAGCAGCTCCCATAGCGGGGGTTTATCAGATACGCAGTATTTT. V and J are TRBV7-3 and TRBJ2-3, with TRBD2 identical over 9 bases. The CDR3 runs to 16 residues. Germline V gene lookup returns CDR1 SGHTA and CDR2 FQGTGA. Trimming at V came to 4 bases and at J to 4 bases, leaving 9 bases not matched to a gene.

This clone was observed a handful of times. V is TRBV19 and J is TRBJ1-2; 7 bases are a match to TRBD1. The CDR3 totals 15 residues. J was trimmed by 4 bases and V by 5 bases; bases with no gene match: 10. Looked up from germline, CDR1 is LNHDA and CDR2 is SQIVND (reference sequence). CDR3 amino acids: CASSDPDRTSYGYTF. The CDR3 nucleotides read TGTGCCAGTAGTGACCCGGACAGGACCTCCTATGGCTACACCTTC.

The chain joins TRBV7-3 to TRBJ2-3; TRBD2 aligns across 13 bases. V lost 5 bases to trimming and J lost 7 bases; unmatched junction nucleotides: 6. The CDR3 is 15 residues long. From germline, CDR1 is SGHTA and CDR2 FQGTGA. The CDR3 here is CASSQGLAGLYTQYF. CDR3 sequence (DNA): TGTGCCAGCAGCCAGGGACTAGCGGGGCTATATACGCAGTATTTT. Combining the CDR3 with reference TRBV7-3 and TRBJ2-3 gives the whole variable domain GAGVSQTPSNKVTEKGKYVELRCDPISGHTALYWYRQSLGQGPEFLIYFQGTGAADDSGLPNDRFFAVRPEGSVSTLKIQRTERGDSAVYLCASSQGLAGLYTQYFGPGTRLTVL.

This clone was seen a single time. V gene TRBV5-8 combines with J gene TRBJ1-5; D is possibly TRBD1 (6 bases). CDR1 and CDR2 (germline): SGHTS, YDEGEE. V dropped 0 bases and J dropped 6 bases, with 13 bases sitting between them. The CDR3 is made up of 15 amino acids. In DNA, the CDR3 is TGTGCCAGCAGCTTGGGGACAGCGGCAACTCAGCCCCAGCATTTT. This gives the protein CASSLGTAATQPQHF.

CDR3 nucleotides: TGTGCCAGCAGTGAGTGGGGGGCTGAAGCTTTCTTT. It encodes CASSEWGAEAFF. The chain joins TRBV2 to TRBJ1-1; TRBD1 is a possible D gene (5 bases). Germline V CDR1 and CDR2: SNHLY, FYNNEI. The CDR3 runs to 12 residues. V was pared by 3 bases and J by 6 bases, with 8 bases between.